The 5 T cell receptor beta chains given below trace back to one sample, sequenced in a study of identical twins. TCRdb re-analysed the 5' RACE reads in MiXCR, keeping a single row per CDR3 protein. The sample holds more than 400,000 distinct CDR3 sequences; about 15% are singletons and the top ten take about 0.47%. These data were also reused for a study on yellow fever vaccine responses in identical twins.

The sample comprised CD4+ T cells sorted from blood. All receptors derive from a young woman in good health.

The sample holds many counts of this clonotype. This chain links TRBV20-1 with TRBJ2-5; D uncertain. The CDR3 length is 10 residues. Germline loops: CDR1 DFQATT, CDR2 SNEGSKA (reference sequence). Trimming cost V 2 bases and J 4 bases, with 2 bases left between them. The CDR3 DNA is TGCAGTGCTAGAATAGAGACCCAGTACTTC. Its translation: CSARIETQYF.

This clonotype was observed a handful of times. This rearrangement joins TRBV6-2 or TRBV6-3 to TRBJ2-1, with 11 bases fitting TRBD2. Trimming cost V 2 bases and J 2 bases; bases outside gene matches: 11. The CDR3 sequence is 19 residues long. Germline V lookup: CDR1 MNHEY, CDR2 SVGEGT. Here the CDR3 DNA reads TGTGCCAGCAGTTACGAACTAGCGGGGGTTACCCCCACCTACAATGAGCAGTTCTTC. It specifies CASSYELAGVTPTYNEQFF.

This clonotype was detected only a few times. The chain is built from TRBV10-3 and TRBJ2-1; 9 bases map to TRBD1. V gave up 3 bases and J gave up 2 bases; unmatched junction bases: 2. The CDR3 extends over 15 amino acids. Germline loops: CDR1 ENHRY, CDR2 SYGVKD. CDR3 sequence reads: CAISDGTGPYNEQFF. The CDR3 DNA reads TGTGCCATCAGTGATGGGACAGGGCCCTACAATGAGCAGTTCTTC.

Only one count was recorded for this clonotype. V is TRBV6-1 and J is TRBJ2-2; 13 nucleotides match TRBD2. Trimming cost V 4 bases and J 7 bases; bases outside gene matches: 12. The CDR3 is 18 amino acids. CDR1 is MNHNS, CDR2 SASEGT, per germline. The CDR3, as DNA: TGTGCCAGCAGTGTACAACCCGGGACTAGCGGGATAGTCGGGGAGCTGTTTTTT. Translating gives CASSVQPGTSGIVGELFF.

The table lists this clonotype with a few counts. The V gene is TRBV6-6, the J gene TRBJ2-1; 7 bases agree with TRBD2. V dropped 6 bases and J dropped 9; count of bases not matched to a gene: 5. The CDR3 runs to 12 residues. Germline V lookup: CDR1 MNHNY, CDR2 SVGAGI (reference sequence). For the CDR3, the DNA is TGTGCCAGCAGATGGGGGGGGGGTGAGCAGTTCTTC. Residues: CASRWGGGEQFF.